The rows below give T cell receptor beta chains drawn from one sample of a study of T cell repertoires in cytomegalovirus infection. In TCRdb, the reads were re-called with MiXCR into one record per CDR3 protein. The repertoire holds 200,000 to 300,000 distinct CDR3 sequences, with 12% as singletons. The sequencing sample was made of PBMCs. Source of these receptors: a human donor in good health (CMV status not recorded). Some clones in this sample may be carry-over from other donors' samples. Both conserved end residues are part of each CDR3. Fields, in order: clone size, D gene, J gene, V gene, CDR3 DNA, CDR3 protein. A D gene is named only where the DNA matches it firmly. The size entry is marked missing in some rows and otherwise reads once, few, many or a size class.

>many|NA|TRBJ2-1|TRBV7-8
TGTGCCAGCAGCCAACCTCAGGGCAATGAGCAGTTCTTC
CASSQPQGNEQFF
>NA|NA|TRBJ1-1|TRBV19
TGTGCCAGTAGTACCCATTACAGGGTTTCGAACACTGAAGCTTTCTTT
CASSTHYRVSNTEAFF
>once|NA|TRBJ1-1|TRBV27
TGTGCCAGCAGTAAGGGTACTGAAGCTTTCTTT
CASSKGTEAFF
>NA|NA|TRBJ2-6|TRBV5-6
TGTGCCAGCAGCTACAACTCTCTCTCTGGGGCCAACGTCCTGACTTTC
CASSYNSLSGANVLTF
>NA|NA|TRBJ2-7|TRBV15
TGTGCCACCAGACCCTTGGCAGGGGTGGGGTACGAGCAGTACTTC
CATRPLAGVGYEQYF
>NA|NA|TRBJ1-1|TRBV7-9
TGTGCCAGCAGCTTATCAGGGATGCGGAACACTGAAGCTTTCTTT
CASSLSGMRNTEAFF
>few|TRBD1|TRBJ1-5|TRBV7-9
TGTGCCAGCAGCTTAGAAGGTTCGGGCAGGGGGTTTAATCAGCCCCAGCATTTT
CASSLEGSGRGFNQPQHF
>NA|TRBD1|TRBJ1-5|TRBV6-6
TGTGCCAGCAGCAATGTTGTACTACAGGGGGAAGGCAATCAGCCCCAGCATTTT
CASSNVVLQGEGNQPQHF
>many|NA|TRBJ2-1|TRBV7-9
TGTGCCAGCAGAGCCTCATACAATGAGCAGTTCTTC
CASRASYNEQFF
>many|NA|TRBJ1-1|TRBV11-3
TGTGCCAGCAGCTTAGATGCCGGCGCCACTGAAGCTTTCTTT
CASSLDAGATEAFF
>NA|NA|TRBJ1-2|TRBV20-1
TGCAGTGCCACGAGGGGGGCTCCTGGCTACACCTTC
CSATRGAPGYTF
>many|NA|TRBJ2-5|TRBV7-3
TGTGCCAGCAGTCCGGGACCGGGGCAAGAGACCCAGTACTTC
CASSPGPGQETQYF
>NA|TRBD1|TRBJ1-5|TRBV2
TGTGCCAGCAGGGGGACAGGGGAATATCAGCCCCAGCATTTT
CASRGTGEYQPQHF
>few|NA|TRBJ2-5|TRBV19
TGTGCCAGTAGTTTCCCGGGACCACAAGAGACCCAGTACTTC
CASSFPGPQETQYF
>NA|TRBD1|TRBJ2-5|TRBV20-1
TGCAGTGCTCCGGGAACCAGGGGGACCCTTTTGGAGGAGACCCAGTACTTC
CSAPGTRGTLLEETQYF
>many|NA|TRBJ2-7|TRBV19
TGTGCCAGTAGCGATAGCAGGGGGGAGTCCTACGAGCAGTACTTC
CASSDSRGESYEQYF
>many|TRBD1|TRBJ2-5|TRBV4-2
TGTGCCAGCAGCCAACAGGACAGGGGGCTTGGAGAGACCCAGTACTTC
CASSQQDRGLGETQYF
>many|NA|TRBJ2-5|TRBV6-2/TRBV6-3
TGTGCCAGCAGTTACTCGAGGCGGCTACTATCCCAAGAGACCCAGTACTTC
CASSYSRRLLSQETQYF
>many|NA|TRBJ1-1|TRBV7-2
TGTGCCAGCAGCTCCCTCAGGGAGTCGATAACTGAAGCTTTCTTT
CASSSLRESITEAFF
>many|NA|TRBJ1-4|TRBV7-2
TGTGCCAGCAGTCCACGTGCGGGGGCCGAGGAAAAACTGTTTTTT
CASSPRAGAEEKLFF
>NA|NA|TRBJ1-2|TRBV19
TGTGCCAGTAGTATAGCTGCGAGGGGGAACGGCTATGGCTACACCTTC
CASSIAARGNGYGYTF
>few|NA|TRBJ2-5|TRBV19
TGTGCCAGTAGTCCTACCGGGGGAAAGGAGACCCAGTACTTC
CASSPTGGKETQYF
>many|NA|TRBJ1-6|TRBV19
TGTGCCAGTGATCGCGGCCCCAATTCACCCCTCCACTTT
CASDRGPNSPLHF
>NA|NA|TRBJ2-7|TRBV6-1
TGTGCCAGCAGAGGGAGGACTTACGAGCAGTACTTC
CASRGRTYEQYF
>NA|NA|TRBJ1-6|TRBV3-1
TGTGCCAGCAGCCAAGGAGACGGGGACTCACCCCTCCACTTT
CASSQGDGDSPLHF
>many|NA|TRBJ2-2|TRBV6-2/TRBV6-3
TGTGCCAGCAGTCCGGCGGGGACTGAGACCCCCGGGGAGCTGTTTTTT
CASSPAGTETPGELFF
>few|TRBD2|TRBJ2-5|TRBV29-1
TGCAGCGTTGCCCCGGGAGGATTCCAAGAGACCCAGTACTTC
CSVAPGGFQETQYF
>many|NA|TRBJ2-5|TRBV28
TGTGCCAGCATCCCGGGGGATATGGAGACCCAGTACTTC
CASIPGDMETQYF
>many|NA|TRBJ2-5|TRBV4-2
TGTGCCAGCAGCCCATTGGGAGGAGTTAGGACCCAGTACTTC
CASSPLGGVRTQYF
>many|NA|TRBJ1-2|TRBV29-1
TGCAGCGTTGATCAGGGGACAAGCTATGGCTACACCTTC
CSVDQGTSYGYTF
>many|NA|TRBJ2-7|TRBV9
TGTGCCAGCAGCTTTAATGAACAGGGTCCTTATGGAGACGAGCAGTACTTC
CASSFNEQGPYGDEQYF
>NA|NA|TRBJ1-1|TRBV5-1
TGCGCCAGCAGCAAGGACAGAGACACTGAAGCTTTCTTT
CASSKDRDTEAFF
>many|NA|TRBJ1-2|TRBV7-2
TGTGCCAGCAGCCTTAAAGGGAGACAGTCTAACTATGGCTACACCTTC
CASSLKGRQSNYGYTF
>many|TRBD2|TRBJ2-2|TRBV7-2
TGTGCCAGCAGCCCCCGGAGTAGCGGGGGAGGGGAGCTGTTTTTT
CASSPRSSGGGELFF
>NA|NA|TRBJ2-7|TRBV20-1
TGCAGTGCCCCCGGGACTCAAGTCTACGAGCAGTACTTC
CSAPGTQVYEQYF
>few|TRBD1|TRBJ1-4|TRBV28
TGTGCCAGCAGGAGGACAGGGGCCGGGGAAAAACTGTTTTTT
CASRRTGAGEKLFF
>many|NA|TRBJ1-5|TRBV7-2
TGTGCCAGCAGGCGGGGGGCCGATCAGCCCCAGCATTTT
CASRRGADQPQHF
>NA|TRBD2|TRBJ2-5|TRBV9
TGTGCCAGCAGCAAAAAACTAGCGGAGGAAGAGACCCAGTACTTC
CASSKKLAEEETQYF
>NA|TRBD2|TRBJ2-1|TRBV7-3
TGTGCCAGCAGCTTAGCTACCGGGACTAGGGATTACAATGAGCAGTTCTTC
CASSLATGTRDYNEQFF
>few|NA|TRBJ2-3|TRBV20-1
TGCAGTGCTAGAACGGGATTCTCACCAGATACGCAGTATTTT
CSARTGFSPDTQYF
>NA|NA|TRBJ1-1|TRBV9
TGTGCCAGCAGCGCGGGACCCCGGGGGACTGAAGCTTTCTTT
CASSAGPRGTEAFF
>many|NA|TRBJ2-7|TRBV7-2
TGTGCCAGCAGCTTAGCGTGGGGGGCAGTCTACGAGCAGTACTTC
CASSLAWGAVYEQYF
>many|TRBD1|TRBJ2-5|TRBV11-1
TGTGCCAGCAGCTGGACAGGGGGACAAGAGACCCAGTACTTC
CASSWTGGQETQYF
>few|NA|TRBJ1-6|TRBV6-5
TGTGCCAGCAGTTACGATGAGCTTTCACCCCTCCACTTT
CASSYDELSPLHF
>NA|TRBD2|TRBJ2-7|TRBV28
TGTGCCAGCCTCGGGACTAGCGCCTACGAGCAGTACTTC
CASLGTSAYEQYF
>NA|NA|TRBJ2-2|TRBV28
TGTGCCAGCAGTTTATCCAGGGGGAACACCGGGGAGCTGTTTTTT
CASSLSRGNTGELFF
>many|NA|TRBJ2-5|TRBV7-3
TGTGCCAGCAGCTTTGACATGTTAGAGACCCAGTACTTC
CASSFDMLETQYF
>NA|NA|TRBJ1-6|TRBV28
TGTGCCAGCAATGCCGGGACGGCTAATTCACCCCTCCACTTT
CASNAGTANSPLHF
>many|TRBD2|TRBJ2-7|TRBV7-9
TGTGCCAGCAGCTTGACAATACTAGCGGGGGGACAGCACGAGCAGTACTTC
CASSLTILAGGQHEQYF
>many|TRBD1|TRBJ1-1|TRBV7-9
TGTGCCAGCAGCTTAGACAGGGGTATGTCAGCTTTCTTT
CASSLDRGMSAFF